This entry lists 30 T cell receptor beta chains sequenced from one sample in a study of shared clonotypes between healthy human individuals. Generated by immunoSEQ multiplex PCR, the TCRdb table keeps only in-frame clones and is missing some. The repertoire has more than 2 million clones, 80% to 95% of them found once; the top ten carry more than 1.5%. CD45RO-negative, CCR7-positively selected cells formed the naive CD8 fraction, excluding terminally differentiated effector memory CD45RA+ cells. Material: naive CD8+ T cells from PBMCs. The origin of the receptors is a man aged 18 to 29 in good health. Some clones in this sample may be carry-over from other donors' samples.

The chain couples TRBV7-3 to TRBJ2-2, with D unclear. V was pared by 4 bases and J by 3 bases, with 12 bases between. The CDR3 loop spans 15 amino acids. Germline V gene lookup returns CDR1 SGHTA and CDR2 FQGTGA. This CDR3 reads CASSSEPSDTGELFF. Here the CDR3 DNA reads TGTGCCAGCAGCTCGGAGCCAAGCGACACCGGGGAGCTGTTTTTT.

This chain joins TRBV27 and TRBJ1-5, with D possibly TRBD1 on 6 matching bases. With 6 bases removed from V and 2 bases from J, the gap between germline ends came to 14 bases. In germline, CDR1 is MNHEY, CDR2 SMNVEV (reference sequence). The CDR3 covers 15 residues. The CDR3 DNA reads as TGTGCCAGCAGCGGAATGGGGGGCGGCAATCAGCCCCAGCATTTT. It specifies CASSGMGGGNQPQHF.

The chain couples TRBV5-1 to TRBJ2-5; 11 nucleotides line up with TRBD2. The DNA end is more similar to TRBJ2-7, so the J call may be wrong. CDR1 SGHRS and CDR2 YFSETQ come from the germline V gene. The CDR3 length is 16 residues. DNA of the CDR3: TGCGCCAGCAGCGCCCCGACTAGCGGGAATCTGAACGAGCAGTACTTC. It translates to CASSAPTSGNLNEQYF.

The chain combines TRBV28 with TRBJ1-1, with D tentatively TRBD1 (5 bases). Germline V gene data show CDR1 as MDHEN and CDR2 as SYDVKM. This CDR3 has 14 residues. The V gene lost 6 bases and the J gene lost 4 bases, with 15 bases spanning the gap. The CDR3 loop reads CASRSPWGGTEAFF. The CDR3 nucleotides read TGTGCCAGCAGATCCCCTTGGGGGGGCACTGAAGCTTTCTTT.

The CDR3 protein is CASSYTPYEQYF. CDR3 DNA: TGTGCCAGCAGCTACACCCCCTACGAGCAGTACTTC. The V gene is TRBV7-9, the J gene TRBJ2-7; unclear D gene. Trimming stripped 4 bases from V and 2 bases from J, with 6 bases between. Germline V gives CDR1 SEHNR, CDR2 FQNEAQ (reference sequence). The CDR3 covers 12 residues.

Note on this clone: This same CDR3 is encoded by further DNA sequences in the sample. This rearrangement joins TRBV11-2 to TRBJ2-5, with TRBD2 identical over 7 bases. Germline V gene sequence: CDR1 SGHAT, CDR2 FQNNGV. V shed 1 base and J 5 bases; nucleotides not matched to a gene: 7. CDR3 length equals 15 residues. The CDR3: CASSLVGGSGETQYF. CDR3 coding DNA: TGTGCCAGCAGCTTAGTTGGCGGGAGTGGGGAGACCCAGTACTTC.

J is TRBJ2-7 and V is TRBV4-1; 8 bases agree with TRBD2. Germline trimming cut 1 base from V and 9 bases from J; bases unmatched to any gene: 14. The CDR3 extends over 16 amino acids. The germline gives CDR1 MGHRA, CDR2 YSYEKL. CDR3 nucleotide sequence: TGCGCCAGCAGCCAAGTCCATGGGACTAGGGGCGCGGGGCAGTACTTC. This gives the protein CASSQVHGTRGAGQYF.

This clone was seen just once. The rearrangement joins TRBV7-7 to TRBJ2-2, with D perhaps assigned TRBD1 or TRBD2 (5 bases each). The germline CDR1 and CDR2 sequences are SSHAT and FNYEAQ (reference sequence). Trimming left V 5 bases short and J 0 bases short, with 25 bases between. The CDR3 sequence is 20 residues long. The CDR3 DNA sequence: TGTGCCAGCAGCGACACCAACTACCGGGACGACAGACCGAACACCGGGGAGCTGTTTTTT. It specifies CASSDTNYRDDRPNTGELFF.

The chain combines TRBV27 with TRBJ2-7; 10 positions match TRBD1. V lost 2 bases to trimming and J lost 4 bases; unmatched junction nucleotides: 5. Germline CDR1 and CDR2: MNHEY and SMNVEV (reference sequence). The CDR3 contains 15 residues. The CDR3 nucleotides are TGTGCCAGCAGTTTAACGACAGGGGGCTGGTACGAGCAGTACTTC. The encoded protein is CASSLTTGGWYEQYF.

The chain couples TRBV11-3 to TRBJ2-5, with a weak D call TRBD1 (6 bases). The CDR3 consists of 16 residues. With 5 bases removed from V and 6 bases from J, the gap between germline ends came to 22 bases. Germline V gene sequence: CDR1 SGHNT, CDR2 YENEEA. CDR3 DNA: TGTGCCAGCAGCGTAAACGGGACAAGGGGCCGAAAGACCCAGTACTTC. Translating it yields CASSVNGTRGRKTQYF.

The chain couples TRBV9 to TRBJ2-1, with 11 bases identical to TRBD2. Trimming took 0 bases from V and 3 from J; bases not matched to a gene: 8. This CDR3 is 18 amino acids long. The V gene's germline CDR1 is SGDLS and CDR2 YYNGEE. The CDR3: CASSVERLAGGGYNEQFF. The DNA for the CDR3 is TGTGCCAGCAGCGTAGAGAGGCTAGCGGGAGGAGGCTACAATGAGCAGTTCTTC.

Worth noting for this clone: This sample also contains other DNA sequences that code for the same CDR3. This sequence joins TRBV7-9 and TRBJ2-7; the match to TRBD1 covers 10 bases. The V segment lost 6 bases and the J segment 3 bases; nucleotides outside the gene matches: 8. Germline V gene lookup returns CDR1 SEHNR and CDR2 FQNEAQ (reference sequence). The CDR3 sequence is 15 residues long. CDR3 coding DNA: TGTGCCAGCAGTTCCGGGACAGGGGTTCTCTACGAGCAGTACTTC. It is translated as CASSSGTGVLYEQYF.

The rearrangement joins TRBV7-9 to TRBJ2-2; a possible D gene is TRBD1 (5 bases). Germline CDR1 and CDR2: SEHNR and FQNEAQ (reference sequence). Between the trimmed V and J ends, which lost 8 bases and 1 base, there was a span of 20 bases. The CDR3 extends over 17 amino acids. The CDR3 DNA is TGTGCCAGCGACAGCAGAAGTGGGGATCGGAACACCGGGGAGCTGTTTTTT. It is translated as CASDSRSGDRNTGELFF.

V usage is TRBV19 and J usage is TRBJ2-5, with 12 bases that match TRBD2. With V trimmed by 5 bases and J by 5 bases, 15 bases remained unmatched. Germline CDR1 and CDR2: LNHDA and SQIVND (reference sequence). The CDR3 runs to 18 residues. The CDR3 nucleotides are TGTGCCAGTAGTTCCCCCTTCGACGGAACTAGCGGGGGGGAGACCCAGTACTTC. It encodes CASSSPFDGTSGGETQYF.

The chain is built from TRBV15 and TRBJ1-2; possibly TRBD1 for D (6 bases). The V gene lost 5 bases and the J gene lost 4 bases, with 17 bases spanning the gap. This CDR3 has 15 residues. The germline V gene encodes CDR1 LNHNV and CDR2 YYDKDF (reference sequence). The CDR3 protein is CATSEGYRDFYGYTF. In DNA, the CDR3 is TGTGCCACCAGCGAAGGATACAGGGATTTCTATGGCTACACCTTC.

The chain employs TRBV5-1 and TRBJ1-3; 7 bases are shared with TRBD1. CDR3 size: 16 residues. The V segment lost 1 base and the J segment 1 base; nucleotides outside the gene matches: 5. Germline-derived CDR1 and CDR2 are SGHRS and YFSETQ. CDR3 sequence: CASSLNGGQSGNTIYF. The CDR3 nucleotides are TGCGCCAGCAGCTTGAACGGGGGACAGTCTGGAAACACCATATATTTT.

Concerning this clone itself: The sample carries other DNA sequences with the same CDR3. This rearrangement joins TRBV27 to TRBJ1-3; D is perhaps TRBD1 (6 bases). Trimming cost V 9 bases and J 4 bases, with 10 bases left between them. The CDR3 totals 12 residues. Germline V gene lookup returns CDR1 MNHEY and CDR2 SMNVEV (reference sequence). The CDR3 coding sequence is TGTGCCAGTGGGGGACACGGAAACACCATATATTTT. It yields the protein CASGGHGNTIYF.

The V gene is TRBV29-1, the J gene TRBJ2-1; no clear D. This CDR3 is built from 11 residues. The germline V gene encodes CDR1 SQVTM and CDR2 ANQGSEA. V was shortened by 0 bases and J by 12 bases, with 9 bases between the two germline ends. DNA for the CDR3: TGCAGCGTTGAAGACTCTAAGGGGCAGTTCTTC. Encoded protein: CSVEDSKGQFF.

The chain couples TRBV28 to TRBJ2-5; D is unresolved. Between the trimmed V and J ends, which lost 2 bases and 6 bases, there was a span of 10 bases. Germline CDR1 is MDHEN and CDR2 is SYDVKM. The length of the CDR3 is 13 residues. CDR3 DNA sequence: TGTGCCAGCAGTTTACTGGGGAAACAGACCCAGTACTTC. Translation: CASSLLGKQTQYF. Using reference TRBV28 and TRBJ2-5 for the parts outside the CDR3, the full variable domain is DVKVTQSSRYLVKRTGEKVFLECVQDMDHENMFWYRQDPGLGLRLIYFSYDVKMKEKGDIPEGYSVSREKKERFSLILESASTNQTSMYLCASSLLGKQTQYFGPGTRLLVL.

The chain is built from TRBV28 and TRBJ1-5, with D maybe TRBD1 (6 bases). The germline V gene has CDR1 MDHEN and CDR2 SYDVKM. The CDR3 covers 18 residues. V lost 4 bases, J lost 0 bases, and 19 bases lay in between. The CDR3 here is CASSSVRDTSSSNQPQHF. CDR3 nucleotides: TGTGCCAGCAGTTCAGTCCGGGACACCTCAAGTAGCAATCAGCCCCAGCATTTT.

This chain joins TRBV29-1 and TRBJ2-5, with D perhaps matching TRBD1 or TRBD2 (6 bases each). The CDR3 length is 11 residues. Germline lookup yields CDR1 SQVTM and CDR2 ANQGSEA. Between the trimmed V and J ends, which lost 6 bases and 9 bases, there was a span of 14 bases. The CDR3: CSVGGDKPQYF. CDR3 nucleotides: TGCAGCGTGGGGGGCGACAAACCCCAGTACTTC. Drawing the rest from reference TRBV29-1 and TRBJ2-5, the complete variable domain is SAVISQKPSRDICQRGTSLTIQCQVDSQVTMMFWYRQQPGQSLTLIATANQGSEATYESGFVIDKFPISRPNLTFSTLTVSNMSPEDSSIYLCSVGGDKPQYFGPGTRLLVL.

The gene calls are TRBV6-5 and TRBJ1-4; D call uncertain. This CDR3 has 16 amino acids. V was cut by 0 bases and J by 3 bases, with 11 bases left in between. Looked up from germline, CDR1 is MNHEY and CDR2 is SVGAGI. The CDR3 is CASSYSSWGSNEKLFF. CDR3 sequence (DNA): TGTGCCAGCAGTTACTCGAGTTGGGGTTCTAATGAAAAACTGTTTTTT.

The chain recombines TRBV6-5 with TRBJ1-2; D is perhaps TRBD1 (5 bases). Germline CDR1 reads MNHEY; CDR2 reads SVGAGI. The CDR3 is made up of 14 amino acids. The V end was cut by 2 bases, the J end by 4 bases, with 11 bases between. CDR3 sequence reads: CASSYLPGLYGYTF. The CDR3, as DNA: TGTGCCAGCAGTTACCTACCGGGACTCTATGGCTACACCTTC.

The chain links TRBV27 to TRBJ2-1; D not resolved. The CDR3 runs 14 residues. Germline CDR1 and CDR2: MNHEY and SMNVEV (reference sequence). Trimming left V 2 bases short and J 9 bases short, with 14 bases between. The CDR3 region is CASSLLASGGEQFF. CDR3 bases: TGTGCCAGCAGTTTACTGGCCTCAGGCGGTGAGCAGTTCTTC.

The gene calls are TRBV11-2 and TRBJ1-1; D is perhaps TRBD1 (5 bases). Trimming took off 2 bases at V and 0 bases at J, with 22 bases between the two ends. This CDR3 has 19 amino acids. The germline gives CDR1 SGHAT, CDR2 FQNNGV. CDR3 bases: TGTGCCAGCAGCTTATTCCCCACCCGTACCGGGGCCTTGAACACTGAAGCTTTCTTT. It specifies CASSLFPTRTGALNTEAFF.

The chain recombines TRBV27 with TRBJ2-7, with 12 nucleotides matching TRBD2. Germline-derived CDR1 and CDR2 are MNHEY and SMNVEV (reference sequence). CDR3 length: 13 residues. Trimming took 8 bases from V and 9 from J; bases not matched to a gene: 8. The chain's CDR3 is CASHSGTSGWQYF. In DNA form, the CDR3 reads TGTGCCAGCCATAGCGGGACTAGCGGGTGGCAGTACTTC.

A remark on this clone: This sample also contains other DNA sequences that code for the same CDR3. The V and J genes are TRBV19 and TRBJ2-7, with D hard to call. Germline lookup yields CDR1 LNHDA and CDR2 SQIVND (reference sequence). V lost 3 bases and J 1 base, leaving 7 bases between the germline ends. The CDR3 is made up of 13 amino acids. The chain's CDR3 is CASSIDGSYEQYF. CDR3 nucleotide sequence: TGTGCCAGTAGTATCGACGGTTCCTACGAGCAGTACTTC.

Only a few counts were recorded for this clone. J is TRBJ1-1 and V is TRBV28; D call uncertain. CDR3 length: 14 residues. V gave up 1 base and J gave up 3 bases, with 9 bases separating them. Germline assignment: CDR1 MDHEN and CDR2 SYDVKM. The CDR3 sequence is CASSLSTGHTEAFF. In DNA, the CDR3 is TGTGCCAGCAGTTTATCGACCGGCCACACTGAAGCTTTCTTT.

The chain employs TRBV5-5 and TRBJ2-7, with TRBD1 as a possible D gene (5 bases). With 0 bases removed from V and 2 bases from J, the gap between germline ends came to 12 bases. CDR3 length equals 15 residues. Germline V gives CDR1 SGHKS, CDR2 YYEKEE (reference sequence). The CDR3 DNA reads TGTGCCAGCAGCTTGGATCGGACACCCGCCTACGAGCAGTACTTC. This codes for CASSLDRTPAYEQYF.

Points on this clone: This specimen includes other DNA sequences encoding the same CDR3. The V gene is TRBV27, the J gene TRBJ2-7; either TRBD1 or TRBD2 may supply D (5 bases each). V was pared by 6 bases and J by 4 bases, with 16 bases between. Looked up from germline, CDR1 is MNHEY and CDR2 is SMNVEV (reference sequence). The CDR3 spans 14 residues. The CDR3 nucleotides read TGTGCCAGCAGCCTGAGGGGCTCCCCTTACGAGCAGTACTTC. The encoded protein is CASSLRGSPYEQYF.